This TCR beta chain was profiled in a study of blood T cells in healthy people across ages. The study, taken as a whole, reports: Donor CMV status, an unknown factor, possibly confounded changes in expanded clonotypes. Aged donors had fewer naive CD4+ cells and lower diversity than long-lived donors.

It was with a sample-barcoded 5' primer and a J-beta primer mix that a second PCR of about 7 to 12 cycles was run. TCRdb ran MiXCR on the 5' RACE reads and lists one entry per CDR3 protein. Of about 380,000 distinct CDR3 sequences in the sample, roughly half are singletons; the top ten hold 45% to 65%. This CDR3 is built from 15 residues. The germline CDR1 and CDR2 sequences are LGHDT and YNNKEL (reference sequence). The V and J ends lost 6 bases and 4 bases respectively, with 16 bases between them. The table lists this clonotype with a few counts. The antigen is not known. Sequencing was done on a sample of blood. The sequence was collected from a man aged 55 to 69 in good health. The chain links TRBV3-1 to TRBJ2-1; no definite D call. The DNA for the CDR3 is TGTGCCAGCAGTCCCACGGCGCAGCAGTACAATGAGCAGTTCTTC. Translating it yields CASSPTAQQYNEQFF.